What follows describes a single TCR beta chain. The data belong to a study of blood T cell repertoires in COVID-19. Trimming stripped 0 bases from V and 7 bases from J, with 9 bases between. The CDR3 sequence is 14 residues long. In germline, CDR1 is MNHNS, CDR2 SASEGT. Authors' analysis steps: The authors estimated nucleated cell counts from reference gene primer amplification. The method was immunoSEQ multiplex PCR; TCRdb's version includes in-frame clones alone and lacks a portion of them. V and J calls and clone size are those listed in that table; D and trimming were worked out from the DNA. The repertoire consists of approximately 170,000 clones, with about 80% occurring once and the leading ten covering approximately 2.4%.

The clonotype originates from a human donor with acute or convalescent COVID-19. The donor label of this sample is uncertain. J is TRBJ1-4 and V is TRBV6-1; D might be TRBD1 (5 bases). The sequenced material came from peripheral blood. The CDR3 spells CASSEASQGEKLFF. CDR3 in DNA: TGTGCCAGCAGTGAAGCGTCCCAGGGTGAAAAACTGTTTTTT.